This TCR beta chain was profiled in a study of Ad26.COV2.S vaccination and SARS-CoV-2 variants. The wider study: Administration of Ad26.COV2.S was intramuscular, either once or twice 56 days apart.

This clone was seen only once. Specified treatment: about 20 received Ad26.COV2.S at low or high dose, single or two shots; several received placebo; per-sample allocation not given. Samples were taken on day 63 after the first vaccine or placebo injection. This CDR3 is 15 amino acids long. Trimming removed 3 bases at V and 7 bases at J, with 13 bases between. CDR1 LNHDA and CDR2 SQIVND come from the germline V gene (reference sequence). Data came from immunoSEQ multiplex PCR; TCRdb stores just in-frame clones and leaves some out. The table lists 350,000 to 500,000 clones, 80% to 90% of them singletons.

V is TRBV19 and J is TRBJ1-6, with D possibly matching TRBD1 (6 bases). The material sequenced was peripheral blood, taken in a trial of Ad26.COV2.S vaccine versus placebo. This receptor was obtained from a person between 18 and 59 years old who received the Ad26.COV2.S COVID-19 vaccine or a placebo. CDR3 sequence (DNA): TGTGCCAGTAGTATCCGCAGGGGTACGAATTCACCCCTCCACTTT. This codes for CASSIRRGTNSPLHF.